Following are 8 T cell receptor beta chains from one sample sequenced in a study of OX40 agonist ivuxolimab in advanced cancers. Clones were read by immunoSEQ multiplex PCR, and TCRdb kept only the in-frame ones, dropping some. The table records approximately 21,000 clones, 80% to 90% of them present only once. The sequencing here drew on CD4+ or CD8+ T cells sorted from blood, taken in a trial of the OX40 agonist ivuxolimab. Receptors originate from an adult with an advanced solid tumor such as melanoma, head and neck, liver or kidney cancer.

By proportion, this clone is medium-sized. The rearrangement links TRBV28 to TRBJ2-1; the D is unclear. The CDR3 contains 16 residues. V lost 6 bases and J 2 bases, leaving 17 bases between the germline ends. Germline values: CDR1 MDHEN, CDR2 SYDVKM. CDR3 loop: CASSSQSVPPYNEQFF. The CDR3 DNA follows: TGTGCCAGCAGCTCTCAAAGCGTGCCCCCCTACAATGAGCAGTTCTTC.

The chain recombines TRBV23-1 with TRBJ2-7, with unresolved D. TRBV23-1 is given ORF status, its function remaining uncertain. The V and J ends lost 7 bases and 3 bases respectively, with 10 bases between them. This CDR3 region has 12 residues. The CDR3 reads CASTSPFYEQYF. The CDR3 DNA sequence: TGCGCCAGCACCTCACCCTTCTACGAGCAGTACTTC.

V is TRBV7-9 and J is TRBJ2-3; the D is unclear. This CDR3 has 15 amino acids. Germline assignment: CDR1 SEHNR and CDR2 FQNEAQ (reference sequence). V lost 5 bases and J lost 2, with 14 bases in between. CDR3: CASSLTPVNTDTQYF. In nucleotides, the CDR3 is TGTGCCAGCAGCCTCACTCCCGTCAACACAGATACGCAGTATTTT.

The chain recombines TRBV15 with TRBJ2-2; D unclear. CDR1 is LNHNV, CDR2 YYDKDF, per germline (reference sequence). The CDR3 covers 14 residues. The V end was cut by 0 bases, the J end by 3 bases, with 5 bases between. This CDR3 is CATSRDRYTGELFF. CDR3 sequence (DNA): TGTGCCACCAGCAGAGACAGATACACCGGGGAGCTGTTTTTT. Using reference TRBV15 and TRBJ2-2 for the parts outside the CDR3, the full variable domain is DAMVIQNPRYQVTQFGKPVTLSCSQTLNHNVMYWYQQKSSQAPKLLFHYYDKDFNNEADTPDNFQSRRPNTSFCFLDIRSPGLGDTAMYLCATSRDRYTGELFFGEGSRLTVL.

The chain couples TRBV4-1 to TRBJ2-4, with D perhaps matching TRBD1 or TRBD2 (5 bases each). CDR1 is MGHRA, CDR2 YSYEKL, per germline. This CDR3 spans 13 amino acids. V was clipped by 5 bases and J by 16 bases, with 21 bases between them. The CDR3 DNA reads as TGCGCCAGCAGCATTTCCGGGACGGCCGTGATCTACTTC. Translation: CASSISGTAVIYF.

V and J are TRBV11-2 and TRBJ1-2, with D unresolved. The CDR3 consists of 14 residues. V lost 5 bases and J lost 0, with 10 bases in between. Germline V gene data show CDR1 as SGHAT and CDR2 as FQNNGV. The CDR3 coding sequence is TGTGCCAGCAGCACCTGGCGTACTAACTATGGCTACACCTTC. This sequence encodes CASSTWRTNYGYTF. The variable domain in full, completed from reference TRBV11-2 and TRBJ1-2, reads EAGVAQSPRYKIIEKRQSVAFWCNPISGHATLYWYQQILGQGPKLLIQFQNNGVVDDSQLPKDRFSAERLKGVDSTLKIQPAKLEDSAVYLCASSTWRTNYGYTFGSGTRLTVV.

The chain's CDR3 is CASSSRDRVNTEAFF. In nucleotides, the CDR3 is TGTGCCAGCAGCTCCCGGGACAGGGTGAACACTGAAGCTTTCTTT. The gene calls are TRBV7-9 and TRBJ1-1; 9 bases fit TRBD1. The J segment lost 0 bases and the V segment lost 4 bases, leaving 3 bases of the junction unmatched. CDR1 and CDR2 from the germline V gene are SEHNR and FQNEAQ (reference sequence). CDR3 length: 15 amino acids.

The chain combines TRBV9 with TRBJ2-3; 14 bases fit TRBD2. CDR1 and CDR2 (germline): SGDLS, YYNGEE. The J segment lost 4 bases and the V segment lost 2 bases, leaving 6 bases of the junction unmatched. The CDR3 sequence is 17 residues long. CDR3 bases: TGTGCCAGCAGCGTCGGGACTAGCGGGAGCGGGGCAGATACGCAGTATTTT. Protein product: CASSVGTSGSGADTQYF.